The 10 T cell receptor beta chains below come from one sample, sequenced in a study of T-cell reconstitution after alpha-beta-depleted transplantation in children. Molecular barcoding with unique molecular identifiers was used for the TCRbeta library. MiXCR was run by TCRdb on the PCR reads, yielding one entry per CDR3 protein. The table includes about a million distinct CDR3 sequences, about 29% detected once. Sequenced here: PBMCs, mostly from graft donor cells, sampled 360 days after TCRalphabeta/CD19-depleted stem cell transplant. The receptors derive from a boy under two years old who had a stem cell transplant for SCID, so the T cells may come from the graft donor.

This clonotype was seen only a few times. In DNA form, the CDR3 reads TGTGCCAGCAGTTACTCCCTTAACAGCTACGAGCAGTACTTC. It specifies CASSYSLNSYEQYF. The V call is TRBV6-5, the J call TRBJ2-7, with unresolved D. V was pared by 0 bases and J by 3 bases, with 9 bases between. CDR3 length equals 14 residues. Looked up from germline, CDR1 is MNHEY and CDR2 is SVGAGI.

This clonotype was recorded a few times. The chain is built from TRBV15 and TRBJ2-7, with D tentatively TRBD1 (5 bases). Germline loops: CDR1 LNHNV, CDR2 YYDKDF (reference sequence). V gave up 0 bases and J gave up 5 bases, with 20 bases separating them. The CDR3 is 17 residues long. CDR3 loop: CATSRDIILTGSHEQYF. CDR3 coding DNA: TGTGCCACCAGCAGAGATATCATTCTAACAGGTAGCCACGAGCAGTACTTC. Complete variable domain (other parts from reference TRBV15 and TRBJ2-7): DAMVIQNPRYQVTQFGKPVTLSCSQTLNHNVMYWYQQKSSQAPKLLFHYYDKDFNNEADTPDNFQSRRPNTSFCFLDIRSPGLGDTAMYLCATSRDIILTGSHEQYFGPGTRLTVT.

This clonotype was recorded many times. V gene TRBV5-1 combines with J gene TRBJ2-2; D is unclear. CDR1 and CDR2 (germline): SGHRS, YFSETQ. Trimming cost V 0 bases and J 7 bases, with 7 bases left between them. The CDR3 spans 13 residues. The CDR3 sequence: CASSLVMNGELFF. The CDR3 region has the DNA TGCGCCAGCAGCTTGGTGATGAACGGGGAGCTGTTTTTT.

The chain employs TRBV7-6 and TRBJ2-7; possibly TRBD1 for D (6 bases). The CDR3 is 18 amino acids. The ends were cut back, 1 base at V and 2 bases at J, with 21 bases in the middle. Germline values: CDR1 SGHVS, CDR2 FNYEAQ. The CDR3 loop is CASSLEESLTGETYEQYF. The CDR3 DNA reads as TGTGCCAGCAGCTTAGAGGAGTCGTTGACAGGAGAAACCTACGAGCAGTACTTC.

The genes are TRBV15 and TRBJ1-2; TRBD1 might be the D (5 bases). The CDR3 has 16 residues. The V gene lost 5 bases and the J gene lost 5 bases, with 21 bases spanning the gap. The germline V gene has CDR1 LNHNV and CDR2 YYDKDF (reference sequence). For the CDR3, the DNA is TGTGCCACCAGCGGCCGGGACGGCGGTTTTCCGTATGGCTACACCTTC. Its protein is CATSGRDGGFPYGYTF.

The rearrangement uses TRBV12-3 or TRBV12-4 and TRBJ2-1; possibly TRBD2 for D (5 bases). CDR3 length: 15 residues. Trimming cost V 5 bases and J 5 bases, with 16 bases left between them. The CDR3 loop reads CASSMEGGTHNEQFF. In DNA form, the CDR3 reads TGTGCCAGCAGTATGGAAGGAGGCACCCACAATGAGCAGTTCTTC.

Only a few counts were recorded for this clonotype. The gene calls are TRBV5-1 and TRBJ2-7; the match to TRBD1 covers 8 bases. The CDR3 is 15 residues long. V gave up 4 bases and J gave up 2 bases; unmatched junction bases: 8. Germline V gene data show CDR1 as SGHRS and CDR2 as YFSETQ. The CDR3 sequence: CASSPPGQEAYEQYF. For the CDR3, the DNA is TGCGCCAGCAGCCCCCCGGGACAGGAGGCCTACGAGCAGTACTTC. Supplemented by reference TRBV5-1 and TRBJ2-7, the full variable domain reads KAGVTQTPRYLIKTRGQQVTLSCSPISGHRSVSWYQQTPGQGLQFLFEYFSETQRNKGNFPGRFSGRQFSNSRSEMNVSTLELGDSALYLCASSPPGQEAYEQYFGPGTRLTVT.

The CDR3 DNA sequence: TGTGCCAGCAGCGATAAGGGACGGGCGAACACTGAAGCTTTCTTT. It specifies CASSDKGRANTEAFF. The chain joins TRBV7-8 to TRBJ1-1; a weak D match, TRBD1 (5 bases). The CDR3 is 15 residues long. Germline CDR1 SGHVS, CDR2 FQNEAQ. V was shortened by 5 bases and J by 1 base, with 14 bases between the two germline ends.

The rearrangement links TRBV21-1 to TRBJ2-7; the table's D call TRBD1 went unverified against the DNA. TRBV21-1 is noted as a pseudogene. The CDR3 totals 13 residues. For the CDR3, the DNA is TGTGCCAGCAGCAAAGTAAGCGCAGGGGCGCAGTACTTC. Amino acid sequence: CASSKVSAGAQYF.

The V call is TRBV5-1, the J call TRBJ2-1; the D gene is possibly TRBD1 (7 bases). The V and J ends lost 2 bases and 6 bases respectively, with 12 bases between them. Germline lookup yields CDR1 SGHRS and CDR2 YFSETQ. The CDR3 has 14 residues. The CDR3 DNA follows: TGCGCCAGCAGCTTCAGGCAGGGGGGCAATGAGCAGTTCTTC. This translates into CASSFRQGGNEQFF.